The 10 T cell receptor beta chains below all came from one sample that was sequenced in a study of technical replicates of blood from several donors. Using immunoSEQ multiplex PCR, the repertoire was profiled, and TCRdb retains in-frame clones only, with some absent. The table has approximately 70,000 clones, roughly 95% seen once. Source material: T cells isolated from PBMCs. Receptors originate from a human donor in good health.

This sequence joins TRBV28 and TRBJ1-2; 9 positions match TRBD1. CDR1 is MDHEN and CDR2 is SYDVKM in the germline V gene. The ends lost 7 bases at V and 7 bases at J; junction bases unmatched: 19. The length of the CDR3 is 17 residues. This CDR3 is CASTELGYRDRVPGYTF. The CDR3 coding sequence is TGTGCCAGCACCGAATTAGGGTACCGGGACAGGGTCCCTGGCTACACCTTC.

The chain uses TRBV7-9 and TRBJ1-6, with 8 bases identical to TRBD1. With 10 bases clipped from V and 12 bases from J, the junction kept 8 bases outside the gene matches. In germline, CDR1 is SEHNR, CDR2 FQNEAQ (reference sequence). The CDR3 covers 12 residues. The chain's CDR3 is CATRGQGGPLHF. CDR3 DNA: TGTGCCACCCGAGGACAGGGCGGACCCCTCCACTTT.

The chain joins TRBV6-1 to TRBJ2-7; perhaps TRBD2 as D (6 bases). CDR1 and CDR2 from the germline V gene are MNHNS and SASEGT. Trimming shortened V by 10 bases and J by 3 bases, and 7 bases separated the two germline ends. This CDR3 comprises 10 residues. CDR3 sequence reads: CATGGYEQYF. The CDR3 DNA reads TGTGCCACCGGGGGCTACGAGCAGTACTTC.

CDR3 sequence (DNA): TGTGCCAGCAGCTTAGGCTCGGGCTACGAGCAGTACTTC. Translating gives CASSLGSGYEQYF. The chain links TRBV13 to TRBJ2-7, with D unresolved. The germline V and J ends were trimmed by 0 bases and 3 bases, with 6 bases remaining between them. This CDR3 has 13 residues. In germline, CDR1 is PRHDT, CDR2 FYEKMQ (reference sequence). The full variable domain, its missing parts supplied by reference TRBV13 and TRBJ2-7, is AAGVIQSPRHLIKEKRETATLKCYPIPRHDTVYWYQQGPGQDPQFLISFYEKMQSDKGSIPDRFSAQQFSDYHSELNMSSLELGDSALYFCASSLGSGYEQYFGPGTRLTVT.

V and J are TRBV4-1 and TRBJ2-7; the D gene is possibly TRBD1 (7 bases). Germline CDR1 and CDR2: MGHRA and YSYEKL. The CDR3 is 17 residues long. Deletions cut 0 bases from V and 1 base from J, with 16 bases between. The CDR3 region is CASSQDRGRGDSYEQYF. The CDR3, as DNA: TGCGCCAGCAGCCAAGATAGGGGCAGGGGGGATTCCTACGAGCAGTACTTC.

V is TRBV18 and J is TRBJ2-7, with TRBD2 matching over 11 bases. The CDR3 runs 19 residues. Germline loops: CDR1 KGHSH, CDR2 LQKENI. Unmatched junction bases numbered 10, after V lost 0 bases and J lost 0 bases. CDR3 residues: CASSPPDRSLAGDSYEQYF. DNA for the CDR3: TGTGCCAGCTCACCACCGGACCGGTCACTAGCGGGGGACTCCTACGAGCAGTACTTC.

The J gene is TRBJ2-5, the V gene TRBV4-1; 8 positions match TRBD2. Germline CDR1 is MGHRA and CDR2 is YSYEKL. The CDR3 is made up of 14 amino acids. V was pared by 3 bases and J by 5 bases, with 5 bases of the junction left unmatched. CDR3 amino acids: CASSHRTSIETQYF. CDR3 nucleotide sequence: TGCGCCAGCAGCCACAGGACTAGCATTGAGACCCAGTACTTC.

V usage is TRBV7-9 and J usage is TRBJ2-2; D ambiguous. This CDR3 comprises 12 residues. Germline CDR1 SEHNR, CDR2 FQNEAQ (reference sequence). V shed 6 bases and J shed 6 bases, with 8 bases lying between them. CDR3 amino acids: CASRQSAGELFF. In nucleotides, the CDR3 is TGTGCCAGCAGACAAAGCGCCGGGGAGCTGTTTTTT.

The rearrangement links TRBV5-1 to TRBJ1-5, with a possible D match to TRBD1 (6 bases). The germline V and J ends were trimmed by 7 bases and 0 bases, with 11 bases remaining between them. The germline CDR1 and CDR2 sequences are SGHRS and YFSETQ. The CDR3 extends over 14 amino acids. The chain's CDR3 is CASRQAYSNQPQHF. Here the CDR3 DNA reads TGCGCCAGCCGACAGGCTTATAGCAATCAGCCCCAGCATTTT.

The V call is TRBV7-9, the J call TRBJ1-5; tentative D call: TRBD1 (5 bases). The CDR3 has 16 amino acids. The germline gives CDR1 SEHNR, CDR2 FQNEAQ (reference sequence). The V end lost 1 base, the J end lost 2 bases, and 12 bases lay between the germline ends. The CDR3 DNA sequence: TGTGCCAGCAGCTTAGTGGGGGGGACGGGCAATCAGCCCCAGCATTTT. It specifies CASSLVGGTGNQPQHF.